Given below is one T cell receptor (beta chain) in context. The target antigen is unknown. The PCR had 60 Vbeta and 13 Jbeta primers. The data were produced by immunoSEQ multiplex PCR, yet TCRdb's version contains in-frame clones alone and is incomplete. The sample yields 97,000 or so clones, approximately 80% seen once. This entry belongs to a study of cytomegalovirus exposure and HLA in healthy donors. Whole-study context: Of the donors genotyped, several hundred in all, less than 90% fell in the Caucasian-associated ancestry cluster.

This CDR3 spans 15 amino acids. Germline trimming cut 6 bases from V and 9 bases from J; bases unmatched to any gene: 7. Germline CDR1 reads SEHNR; CDR2 reads FQNEAQ (reference sequence). Broader study findings: There were under 200 TCR beta chains listed as cytomegalovirus-associated.

Sequenced input: PBMCs. This chain connects TRBV7-9 to TRBJ2-1; TRBD2 matches 14 bases. This sequence originates from a male donor in good health and CMV-seropositive. In nucleotides, the CDR3 is TGTGCCAGCAGTTCTGGGACTAGCGGGAGATCTGAGCAGTTCTTC. Its translation is CASSSGTSGRSEQFF.